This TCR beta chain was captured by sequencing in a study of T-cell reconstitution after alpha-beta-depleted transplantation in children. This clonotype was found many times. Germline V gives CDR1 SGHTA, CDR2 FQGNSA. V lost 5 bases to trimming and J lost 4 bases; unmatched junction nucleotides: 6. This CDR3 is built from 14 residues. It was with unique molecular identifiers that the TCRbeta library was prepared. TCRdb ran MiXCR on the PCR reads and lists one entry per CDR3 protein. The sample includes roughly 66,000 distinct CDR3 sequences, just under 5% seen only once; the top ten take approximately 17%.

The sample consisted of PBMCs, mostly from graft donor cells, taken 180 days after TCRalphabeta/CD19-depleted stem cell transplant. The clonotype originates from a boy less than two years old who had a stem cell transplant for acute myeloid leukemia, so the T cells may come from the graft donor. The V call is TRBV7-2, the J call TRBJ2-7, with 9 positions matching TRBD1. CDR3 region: CASSPGTGLYEQYF. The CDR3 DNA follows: TGTGCCAGCAGCCCAGGGACAGGGTTGTACGAGCAGTACTTC. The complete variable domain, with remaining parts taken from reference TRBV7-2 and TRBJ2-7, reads GAGVSQSPSNKVTEKGKDVELRCDPISGHTALYWYRQSLGQGLEFLIYFQGNSAPDKSGLPSDRFSAERTGGSVSTLTIQRTQQEDSAVYLCASSPGTGLYEQYFGPGTRLTVT.